These 3 T cell receptor beta chains were sequenced from one sample in a study of OX40 agonist ivuxolimab in advanced cancers. TCRdb's table, derived via immunoSEQ multiplex PCR, lists solely in-frame clones and lacks some. The table includes roughly 100,000 clones, 90% to 95% detected once. Sequences were derived from CD4+ or CD8+ T cells sorted from blood, sampled in a trial of the OX40 agonist ivuxolimab. These receptors were collected from an adult with an advanced solid tumor such as melanoma, head and neck, liver or kidney cancer.

The chain joins TRBV11-1 to TRBJ2-7; D call uncertain. V shed 0 bases and J shed 3 bases, with 3 bases lying between them. The CDR3 is 12 residues long. Per germline, CDR1 SGHAT and CDR2 FQDESV (reference sequence). CDR3 sequence (DNA): TGTGCCAGCAGCTTAGCTGGCTACGAGCAGTACTTC. It is translated as CASSLAGYEQYF.

This rearrangement joins TRBV19 to TRBJ1-1, with D unresolved. Germline V gives CDR1 LNHDA, CDR2 SQIVND (reference sequence). CDR3 length equals 12 residues. Trimming stripped 11 bases from V and 6 bases from J, with 16 bases between. The CDR3 is CASSTRWAEAFF. Written as DNA, the CDR3 is TGTGCCTCGTCAACCCGGTGGGCTGAAGCTTTCTTT.

The chain uses TRBV6-5 and TRBJ2-2; 9 bases agree with TRBD1. CDR1 is MNHEY, CDR2 SVGAGI, per germline. The CDR3 contains 15 residues. J was trimmed by 4 bases and V by 5 bases; bases with no gene match: 5. The DNA for the CDR3 is TGTGCCAGCAGTCTCGGGACAGGGATCACCGGGGAGCTGTTTTTT. Amino acids: CASSLGTGITGELFF.